These 24 T cell receptor beta chains were sequenced from one sample in a study of blood T cell repertoires in COVID-19. TCRdb's copy holds only in-frame clones and misses some; the assay was immunoSEQ multiplex PCR. Of just over 650,000 clones in the sample, 75% to 90% were seen once. Sequenced sample: peripheral blood. The receptor source for this set is a woman aged 18-29 years with acute or convalescent COVID-19.

Written as DNA, the CDR3 is TGTGCCAGCAGCTCTAGTGGCAGGGACCAAGAGACCCAGTACTTC. It encodes CASSSSGRDQETQYF. The V call is TRBV7-2, the J call TRBJ2-5, with D possibly TRBD1 on 5 matching bases. Germline V gene lookup returns CDR1 SGHTA and CDR2 FQGNSA. The V and J ends lost 4 bases and 0 bases respectively, with 12 bases between them. This CDR3 has 15 residues.

The chain uses TRBV4-2 and TRBJ1-1, with TRBD1 matching over 7 bases. V was pared by 4 bases and J by 7 bases, with 6 bases of the junction left unmatched. Germline CDR1 and CDR2: LGHNA and YNFKEQ. The CDR3 runs 13 residues. CDR3 DNA sequence: TGTGCCAGCAGCCGAGGGGGCGCGGATGAAGCTTTCTTT. It specifies CASSRGGADEAFF.

This sequence joins TRBV29-1 and TRBJ2-6, with D perhaps TRBD2 (6 bases). The germline V gene encodes CDR1 SQVTM and CDR2 ANQGSEA. The length of the CDR3 is 14 residues. V dropped 3 bases and J dropped 9 bases, with 15 bases sitting between them. For the CDR3, the DNA is TGCAGCGTTGAGAGGTGGAGGGGCTTCAACGTCCTGACTTTC. Encoded protein: CSVERWRGFNVLTF.

The chain combines TRBV19 with TRBJ2-2, with D perhaps matching TRBD1 (6 bases). CDR1 is LNHDA and CDR2 is SQIVND in the germline V gene (reference sequence). V was trimmed by 5 bases and J by 4 bases, leaving 11 bases between them. The CDR3 covers 14 residues. The CDR3 bases are TGTGCCAGTAGTGGTCAGGGGCGCACCGGGGAGCTGTTTTTT. Amino acid sequence: CASSGQGRTGELFF. Drawing the rest from reference TRBV19 and TRBJ2-2, the complete variable domain is DGGITQSPKYLFRKEGQNVTLSCEQNLNHDAMYWYRQDPGQGLRLIYYSQIVNDFQKGDIAEGYSVSREKKESFPLTVTSAQKNPTAFYLCASSGQGRTGELFFGEGSRLTVL.

The V call is TRBV21-1, the J call TRBJ2-2; the table's TRBD1 call for D was not verified on the DNA. TRBV21-1 is termed a pseudogene. The CDR3 has 17 residues. The CDR3 protein is CASSKGPQGAKTGELFF. CDR3 DNA sequence: TGTGCCAGCAGCAAAGGCCCGCAGGGGGCAAAAACCGGGGAGCTGTTTTTT.

Details on this clone: This specimen includes other DNA sequences encoding the same CDR3. The chain joins TRBV6-5 to TRBJ2-7; 8 bases fit TRBD1. Germline trimming cut 2 bases from V and 3 bases from J; bases unmatched to any gene: 3. CDR1 is MNHEY, CDR2 SVGAGI, per germline. The CDR3 contains 14 residues. The CDR3 bases are TGTGCCAGCAGTTACAGAGGACAGGGCTACGAGCAGTACTTC. This gives the protein CASSYRGQGYEQYF.

This chain links TRBV20-1 with TRBJ2-4, with a weak D call TRBD1 (6 bases). V dropped 3 bases and J dropped 8 bases, with 14 bases sitting between them. The CDR3 contains 13 residues. The germline V gene encodes CDR1 DFQATT and CDR2 SNEGSKA (reference sequence). The CDR3 reads CSASMQGRDIQYF. CDR3 in DNA: TGCAGTGCTAGTATGCAGGGGAGAGACATTCAGTACTTC.

Concerning this clone: Germline is not matched at one junction end, which may reflect a read error. The chain couples TRBV9 to TRBJ1-1; D gene ambiguous. CDR1 is SGDLS and CDR2 is YYNGEE in the germline V gene. CDR3 length: 12 amino acids. Here the CDR3 DNA reads TGTGCCAGCAGCGTAGACAACAGTGAAGCTTTCTTT. Protein: CASSVDNSEAFF.

V is TRBV6-4 and J is TRBJ2-7, with 8 bases lining up with TRBD2. This CDR3 contains 15 residues. CDR1 and CDR2 from the germline V gene are MRHNA and SNTAGT. V lost 3 bases, J lost 5 bases, and 9 bases stayed unmatched. Written as DNA, the CDR3 is TGTGCCAGCAGTGAAGTGGCGGGGGGCCAGGACGAGCAGTACTTC. This encodes CASSEVAGGQDEQYF.

The CDR3 is CASSLVTGRNSPLHF. The CDR3 region has the DNA TGTGCCAGCAGCTTAGTGACTGGGAGGAATTCACCCCTCCACTTT. The chain employs TRBV7-9 and TRBJ1-6; D uncertain. CDR3 length: 15 residues. V shed 1 base and J shed 7 bases, with 11 bases lying between them. Germline loops: CDR1 SEHNR, CDR2 FQNEAQ (reference sequence).

The chain couples TRBV6-5 to TRBJ2-4; TRBD2 agrees at 8 bases. Germline lookup yields CDR1 MNHEY and CDR2 SVGAGI. J was trimmed by 3 bases and V by 6 bases; bases with no gene match: 4. The CDR3 totals 14 residues. CDR3 sequence (DNA): TGTGCCAGCAGCCGGGGGGGGATCAAAAACATTCAGTACTTC. Translating gives CASSRGGIKNIQYF.

This chain connects TRBV4-3 to TRBJ1-1; tentative D call: TRBD1 (6 bases). Trimming shortened V by 2 bases and J by 5 bases, and 12 bases separated the two germline ends. Germline loops: CDR1 LGHNA, CDR2 YSLEER. This CDR3 is 14 amino acids long. In DNA, the CDR3 is TGCGCCAGCAGCCAAAAACAGGGTTTGACTGAAGCTTTCTTT. Translated: CASSQKQGLTEAFF.

The chain is built from TRBV12-5 and TRBJ2-1, with 7 bases that match TRBD1. The V and J ends lost 6 bases and 9 bases, in that order; junction bases with no gene match: 20. The CDR3 length is 17 residues. Germline V gives CDR1 LGHNT, CDR2 FRNRAP. The CDR3 loop is CASGFGIRQGTLGEQFF. CDR3 bases: TGTGCTAGTGGCTTTGGTATAAGACAGGGTACCCTAGGTGAGCAGTTCTTC.

This clone was seen a single time. The chain links TRBV7-3 to TRBJ1-6, with 7 bases aligning to TRBD1. CDR1 is SGHTA, CDR2 FQGTGA, per germline. The CDR3 runs to 14 residues. Losses at the gene ends were 4 bases for V and 6 bases for J; bases not matched to a gene: 3. CDR3 residues: CASSYGDSNSPLHF. The CDR3 nucleotides are TGTGCCAGCAGCTATGGGGACAGTAATTCACCCCTCCACTTT. The entire variable domain, with the rest obtained from reference TRBV7-3 and TRBJ1-6, is as follows: GAGVSQTPSNKVTEKGKYVELRCDPISGHTALYWYRQSLGQGPEFLIYFQGTGAADDSGLPNDRFFAVRPEGSVSTLKIQRTERGDSAVYLCASSYGDSNSPLHFGNGTRLTVT.

This rearrangement joins TRBV6-1 to TRBJ2-1, with TRBD2 identical over 11 bases. The CDR3 covers 15 residues. From germline, CDR1 is MNHNS and CDR2 SASEGT. V gave up 2 bases and J gave up 8 bases; unmatched junction bases: 5. In DNA, the CDR3 is TGTGCCAGCAGTGAATCCGGGACTAGCGGCGATGAGCAGTTCTTC. Its translation: CASSESGTSGDEQFF.

V usage is TRBV12-3 or TRBV12-4 and J usage is TRBJ2-7, with 7 positions matching TRBD1. The trim removed 6 bases at V and 6 bases at J, leaving 8 bases unmatched. The CDR3 is 13 amino acids. CDR3 DNA: TGTGCCAGCAGCCTGGGACAGCCTGCCGAGCAGTACTTC. Translation gives CASSLGQPAEQYF.

The chain combines TRBV7-3 with TRBJ1-1; no clear D gene. CDR3 size: 15 residues. CDR1 and CDR2 from the germline V gene are SGHTA and FQGTGA. The V and J ends lost 5 bases and 3 bases respectively, with 16 bases between them. The CDR3 nucleotides are TGTGCCAGCAGCCCTCGGGGAGGGTTGGACACTGAAGCTTTCTTT. Translated: CASSPRGGLDTEAFF.

The chain employs TRBV14 and TRBJ1-2, with 7 bases aligning to TRBD1. Germline-derived CDR1 and CDR2 are SGHDN and FVKESK. The length of the CDR3 is 16 residues. With V trimmed by 0 bases and J by 0 bases, 4 bases remained unmatched. The CDR3 region is CASSQDHGTANYGYTF. CDR3 nucleotides: TGTGCCAGCAGCCAAGATCACGGGACAGCTAACTATGGCTACACCTTC.

The CDR3 sequence: CASSLSHSPLHF. The CDR3 DNA reads TGTGCCAGCAGCCTTTCCCATTCACCCCTCCACTTT. The chain recombines TRBV12-3 or TRBV12-4 with TRBJ1-6; D gene ambiguous. The ends were cut back, 6 bases at V and 8 bases at J, with 8 bases in the middle. This CDR3 comprises 12 residues.

The chain links TRBV12-3 or TRBV12-4 to TRBJ1-1; no reliable D call. The ends were cut back, 4 bases at V and 5 bases at J, with 8 bases in the middle. This CDR3 is built from 12 residues. The CDR3 protein is CASSSAETEAFF. The CDR3 coding sequence is TGTGCCAGCAGTTCGGCGGAAACTGAAGCTTTCTTT.

CDR3: CASSSNGQVPYGYTF. For the CDR3, the DNA is TGTGCCAGCAGCTCCAATGGACAGGTCCCCTATGGCTACACCTTC. The chain links TRBV7-2 to TRBJ1-2; 7 bases are a match to TRBD1. The germline gives CDR1 SGHTA, CDR2 FQGNSA. With V trimmed by 4 bases and J by 4 bases, 9 bases remained unmatched. This CDR3 has 15 amino acids.

The CDR3 loop reads CASRGGSGNTIYF. The CDR3 DNA is TGTGCCAGCAGAGGGGGTTCAGGAAACACCATATATTTT. The rearrangement uses TRBV3-1 (or the pseudogene TRBV3-2) and TRBJ1-3, with D perhaps TRBD1 (6 bases). This CDR3 has 13 residues. Germline assignment: CDR1 LGHDT and CDR2 YNNKEL (reference sequence). V dropped 6 bases and J dropped 4 bases, with 10 bases sitting between them.

The chain joins TRBV30 to TRBJ2-1, with 7 bases fitting TRBD2. V was clipped by 0 bases and J by 4 bases; unmatched bases: 6. The CDR3 sequence is 15 residues long. Germline CDR1 and CDR2: GTSNPN and SVGIG (reference sequence). The CDR3 is CAWSVSGVDYNEQFF. The CDR3, as DNA: TGTGCCTGGAGTGTAAGCGGGGTCGATTACAATGAGCAGTTCTTC.

The chain has TRBV21-1 and TRBJ1-4; no check of the table's D call, TRBD1, against the DNA was made. TRBV21-1 is classified as a pseudogene. The CDR3 has 17 residues. The CDR3 loop is CASSKAAETGDNEKLFF. The CDR3 DNA reads TGTGCCAGCAGCAAAGCAGCTGAGACAGGTGATAATGAAAAACTGTTTTTT.